The entry that follows covers one T cell receptor beta chain sequence. Its target is not known. The sample is drawn from a study of T cell responses to AZD1222 COVID-19 vaccine. Clones were read by immunoSEQ multiplex PCR, and TCRdb kept only the in-frame ones, dropping some. The table has approximately 88,000 clones, 90% seen once. Whole-study findings and limits: Per reports, nearly half of all spike-specific TCRs target regions that are unmutated in variants. A mostly white British donor set with more females was recruited, and clonal diversity was possibly underestimated.

Deletions cut 4 bases from V and 1 base from J, with 12 bases between. Per the germline V gene, CDR1 is SGHRS and CDR2 is YFSETQ. This CDR3 has 16 amino acids. The sample in question was peripheral blood, obtained 28 days after the second AZD1222 dose. The TCR was taken from an adult who received the AZD1222 COVID-19 vaccine. J is TRBJ2-6 and V is TRBV5-1, with D unresolved. The CDR3 loop reads CASSPLLGSGANVLTF. CDR3 sequence (DNA): TGCGCCAGCAGCCCCCTTTTAGGGTCTGGGGCCAACGTCCTGACTTTC.